Each of the 20 T cell receptor beta chains below was sequenced from the same sample in a study of control samples from healthy donors and cancer patients. Here immunoSEQ multiplex PCR was the method, and the copy in TCRdb shows in-frame clones only, minus some. The data contain approximately 150,000 clones, about 94% of them seen just once; the ten biggest clones take up 14%. Material: PBMCs. These receptors came from a man aged 60 to 75 with colorectal cancer.

CDR3 loop: CASSPRQGLETETQYF. The CDR3 region has the DNA TGTGCCAGCAGCCCGCGACAGGGACTGGAGACGGAGACCCAGTACTTC. The chain uses TRBV7-8 and TRBJ2-5; possible D gene TRBD1, 7 bases. There are 16 residues in the CDR3. Germline CDR1 and CDR2: SGHVS and FQNEAQ. Trimming took 5 bases from V and 5 from J, leaving 21 bases between them. Full variable domain (remainder filled in from reference TRBV7-8 and TRBJ2-5): GAGVSQSPRYKVAKRGQDVALRCDPISGHVSLFWYQQALGQGPEFLTYFQNEAQLDKSGLPSDRFFAERPEGSVSTLKIQRTQQEDSAVYLCASSPRQGLETETQYFGPGTRLLVL.

The rearrangement uses TRBV5-6 and TRBJ1-5, with D possibly being TRBD1 (6 bases). The V gene's germline CDR1 is SGHDT and CDR2 YYEEEE. The CDR3 is 18 amino acids. The V end lost 1 base, the J end lost 2 bases, and 19 bases lay between the germline ends. CDR3 DNA sequence: TGTGCCAGCAGCTTGAAAGCGGTGCAGGGGTGGGGCAATCAGCCCCAGCATTTT. This codes for CASSLKAVQGWGNQPQHF.

The CDR3 here is CASSQFPAGTGGRSGSGELFF. The CDR3 DNA is TGCGCCAGCAGCCAATTCCCAGCCGGGACAGGGGGTCGGTCAGGTTCCGGGGAGCTGTTTTTT. The genes are TRBV4-1 and TRBJ2-2, with 11 nucleotides matching TRBD1. Germline CDR1 reads MGHRA; CDR2 reads YSYEKL. Trimming took 2 bases from V and 6 from J; bases not matched to a gene: 20. CDR3 size: 21 residues.

V is TRBV19 and J is TRBJ1-5; D gene ambiguous. Germline loops: CDR1 LNHDA, CDR2 SQIVND (reference sequence). V was pared by 6 bases and J by 0 bases, with 12 bases between. The CDR3 is 15 residues long. The CDR3 loop is CASRYGGHSNQPQHF. CDR3 sequence (DNA): TGTGCCAGTAGGTATGGAGGGCATAGCAATCAGCCCCAGCATTTT.

The DNA of the CDR3 is TGTGCCAGCGCCAAGGGCCAGGGGAACTATGGCTACACCTTC. Its translation is CASAKGQGNYGYTF. The chain uses TRBV27 and TRBJ1-2, with D possibly being TRBD1 (6 bases). This CDR3 comprises 14 residues. Trimming took off 8 bases at V and 2 bases at J, with 15 bases between the two ends. Per germline, CDR1 MNHEY and CDR2 SMNVEV (reference sequence).

This chain joins TRBV19 and TRBJ1-1, with no clear D. Germline V lookup: CDR1 LNHDA, CDR2 SQIVND (reference sequence). This CDR3 region has 15 residues. Trimming stripped 0 bases from V and 3 bases from J, with 11 bases between. CDR3 region: CASSIDLRDYTEAFF. The CDR3 nucleotides read TGTGCCAGTAGTATAGATTTGAGGGATTACACTGAAGCTTTCTTT. Combining the CDR3 with reference TRBV19 and TRBJ1-1 gives the whole variable domain DGGITQSPKYLFRKEGQNVTLSCEQNLNHDAMYWYRQDPGQGLRLIYYSQIVNDFQKGDIAEGYSVSREKKESFPLTVTSAQKNPTAFYLCASSIDLRDYTEAFFGQGTRLTVV.

This chain links TRBV7-2 with TRBJ2-5; 7 positions match TRBD1. The CDR3 runs to 16 residues. CDR1 SGHTA and CDR2 FQGNSA come from the germline V gene. V lost 1 base, J lost 3 bases, and 8 bases stayed unmatched. In DNA form, the CDR3 reads TGTGCCAGCAGCTTAGTATTGGTCACAGGGGAAGAGACCCAGTACTTC. Protein product: CASSLVLVTGEETQYF.

The chain recombines TRBV19 with TRBJ2-1; TRBD1 aligns across 7 bases. V gave up 6 bases and J gave up 7 bases; unmatched junction bases: 9. The CDR3 runs 14 residues. Looked up from germline, CDR1 is LNHDA and CDR2 is SQIVND (reference sequence). The CDR3, as DNA: TGTGCCAGTAGACCACAGGGGCCTGGGAATGAGCAGTTCTTC. It encodes CASRPQGPGNEQFF.

The rearrangement joins TRBV19 to TRBJ1-1, with D possibly being TRBD1 (5 bases). Germline values: CDR1 LNHDA, CDR2 SQIVND (reference sequence). The V end lost 4 bases, the J end lost 1 base, and 13 bases lay between the germline ends. This CDR3 has 15 residues. CDR3 sequence (DNA): TGTGCCAGTAGTAGACCGGGACGGTGGAACACTGAAGCTTTCTTT. Translating it yields CASSRPGRWNTEAFF.

The chain is built from TRBV6-1 and TRBJ1-1, with D hard to call. This CDR3 region has 15 residues. The V end lost 3 bases, the J end lost 4 bases, and 15 bases lay between the germline ends. CDR1 is MNHNS, CDR2 SASEGT, per germline. As DNA, the CDR3 is TGTGCCAGCAGTGATCCCCCCCGGCTGATCACTGAAGCTTTCTTT. It is translated as CASSDPPRLITEAFF.

The J gene is TRBJ2-5, the V gene TRBV30; 7 bases match TRBD1. Trimming at V came to 5 bases and at J to 4 bases, leaving 4 bases not matched to a gene. The CDR3 has 12 amino acids. The germline V gene encodes CDR1 GTSNPN and CDR2 SVGIG (reference sequence). CDR3 sequence: CAWGAGGETQYF. In DNA form, the CDR3 reads TGTGCCTGGGGGGCAGGGGGAGAGACCCAGTACTTC.

V and J are TRBV11-3 and TRBJ2-5, with 9 bases that match TRBD1. The germline gives CDR1 SGHNT, CDR2 YENEEA. The ends lost 4 bases at V and 7 bases at J; junction bases unmatched: 7. The CDR3 contains 14 residues. CDR3 sequence reads: CASSSGTGKATQYF. Written as DNA, the CDR3 is TGTGCCAGCAGCTCTGGGACAGGGAAAGCGACCCAGTACTTC.

This clone has only one observation. V usage is TRBV4-1 and J usage is TRBJ2-1; D perhaps matches TRBD2 (5 bases). Germline V gene data show CDR1 as MGHRA and CDR2 as YSYEKL. Trimming took 1 base from V and 8 from J, leaving 12 bases between them. CDR3 length: 14 residues. CDR3 amino acids: CASSQGEGIYEQFF. CDR3 coding DNA: TGCGCCAGCAGCCAAGGCGAGGGCATATATGAGCAGTTCTTC.

CDR3 loop: CSVYGQGYEQYF. The CDR3 region has the DNA TGCAGCGTTTACGGACAGGGCTACGAGCAGTACTTC. The chain recombines TRBV29-1 with TRBJ2-7; TRBD1 matches 8 bases. The J segment lost 3 bases and the V segment lost 5 bases, leaving 3 bases of the junction unmatched. Germline V gene data show CDR1 as SQVTM and CDR2 as ANQGSEA. The CDR3 totals 12 residues.

This clone showed up just once. V and J are TRBV10-2 and TRBJ2-5; maybe TRBD1 (6 bases). CDR3 length equals 14 residues. Per germline, CDR1 WSHSY and CDR2 SAAADI. V was cut by 4 bases and J by 5 bases, with 14 bases left in between. The CDR3 bases are TGCGCCAGCAGTGCTCCAGGGGTGAGGGAGACCCAGTACTTC. It specifies CASSAPGVRETQYF.

This clone was observed once. The CDR3 DNA follows: TGTGCCAGCAGCTTCTCGGACCCCTACGAGCAGTACTTC. Amino acids: CASSFSDPYEQYF. V usage is TRBV11-2 and J usage is TRBJ2-7; D gene ambiguous. Germline V lookup: CDR1 SGHAT, CDR2 FQNNGV. V gave up 3 bases and J gave up 2 bases, with 8 bases separating them. CDR3 size: 13 residues.

V usage is TRBV5-1 and J usage is TRBJ2-2; possibly TRBD1 for D (5 bases). Germline V CDR1 and CDR2: SGHRS, YFSETQ. The CDR3 covers 13 residues. Trimming shortened V by 7 bases and J by 6 bases, and 13 bases separated the two germline ends. CDR3 amino acids: CASLGLGAGELFF. In DNA form, the CDR3 reads TGCGCCAGCTTAGGTTTAGGGGCCGGGGAGCTGTTTTTT.

The gene calls are TRBV7-2 and TRBJ2-4; no firm D call. Trimming pared 3 bases from V and 2 bases from J, leaving 8 bases between. Germline CDR1 reads SGHTA; CDR2 reads FQGNSA. The CDR3 has 14 amino acids. CDR3 region: CASSFGGTKNIQYF. The DNA of the CDR3 is TGTGCCAGCAGCTTTGGTGGGACCAAAAACATTCAGTACTTC.

This clone was counted between two and nine times. CDR3 in DNA: TGTGCCAGCAGTTACAACTTGAACACTGAAGCTTTCTTT. This sequence encodes CASSYNLNTEAFF. This chain links TRBV6-5 with TRBJ1-1; D is unclear. V gave up 2 bases and J gave up 0 bases, with 4 bases separating them. Germline CDR1 MNHEY, CDR2 SVGAGI. The CDR3 runs to 13 residues.

The rearrangement joins TRBV19 to TRBJ1-6; maybe TRBD1 (5 bases). Germline-derived CDR1 and CDR2 are LNHDA and SQIVND (reference sequence). V lost 6 bases and J 5 bases, leaving 14 bases between the germline ends. The CDR3 spans 15 residues. CDR3 loop: CASSQDIIDNSPLHF. DNA for the CDR3: TGTGCCAGTAGCCAGGACATAATAGATAATTCACCCCTCCACTTT.